Listed below are T cell receptor beta chains from one sample, sequenced in a study of cytomegalovirus exposure and HLA in healthy donors. Only in-frame clones appear in the TCRdb table, and some are missing; sequencing was by immunoSEQ multiplex PCR. In the table there are 270,000 or so clones, 80% to 90% of which are singletons. Material for sequencing was PBMCs. All receptors come from a man aged 40-50 years in good health and CMV-seropositive. Both conserved end residues are part of each CDR3. A D gene is named only where the DNA matches it firmly. Expanded clones get a size class; other rows say once, few or many, or leave the size out.

TRBV4-1	few	-	TRBJ2-7	TGCGCCAGCAGCCAAGACAGGGGATTCTACGAGCAGTACTTC	CASSQDRGFYEQYF
TRBV4-1	few	-	TRBJ2-2	TGCGCCAGCAGCGCCGGACAGACGAACACCGGGGAGCTGTTTTTT	CASSAGQTNTGELFF
TRBV7-9	-	TRBD1	TRBJ1-1	TGTTCCAGCAGCTCCCAGGAAGGACAGGCGAACACTGAAGCTTTCTTT	CSSSSQEGQANTEAFF
TRBV4-3	few	TRBD2	TRBJ2-1	TGCGCCAGCAGCCCAGGACTAGTCTATGAGCAGTTCTTC	CASSPGLVYEQFF
TRBV19	-	TRBD1	TRBJ1-5	TGTGCCAGTAGGGGTGACAGGGGTTGGCAGCCCCAGCATTTT	CASRGDRGWQPQHF
TRBV6-1	-	-	TRBJ1-1	TGTGCCACCCTAAGGGGGGGAAACACTGAAGCTTTCTTT	CATLRGGNTEAFF
TRBV11-3	once	-	TRBJ2-3	TGTGCCAGCAGCTTAGATACTCGGGGCACAGATACGCAGTATTTT	CASSLDTRGTDTQYF
TRBV7-2	-	TRBD1	TRBJ2-5	TGTGCCAGCAGCCGGGACAGGGGAGAGACCCAGTACTTC	CASSRDRGETQYF
TRBV15	-	TRBD1	TRBJ1-3	TGTGCCACCAGCAGAGATCGGACAGGGGTGAGGGGAAACACCATATATTTT	CATSRDRTGVRGNTIYF
TRBV7-9	-	TRBD1	TRBJ2-7	TGTGCCAGCAGCCCTCGGGACAGAGTCTACGAGCAGTACTTC	CASSPRDRVYEQYF
TRBV9	once	-	TRBJ1-2	TGTGCCAGCAGCGATCGGCTGACTGTTAACTATGGCTACACCTTC	CASSDRLTVNYGYTF
TRBV29-1	-	-	TRBJ2-5	TGCAGCGCTCAGTACCAAGAGACCCAGTACTTC	CSAQYQETQYF
TRBV9	-	TRBD1	TRBJ1-3	TGTGCCAGCAGCGGGAGACAGGGTGTCAACACCATATATTTT	CASSGRQGVNTIYF
TRBV2	-	-	TRBJ2-2	TGTGCCGGCTGCCTCCAGAACACCGGGGAGCTGTTTTTT	CAGCLQNTGELFF
TRBV5-1	-	TRBD2	TRBJ2-5	TGCGCCAGCAGCATGCTAGCGGACCACCAAGAGACCCAGTACTTC	CASSMLADHQETQYF
TRBV19	-	TRBD1	TRBJ1-5	TGTGCCAGTAGTTTCGGACAGGGGAGGAAAGGGGATCAGCCCCAGCATTTT	CASSFGQGRKGDQPQHF
TRBV14	-	TRBD2	TRBJ2-2	TGTGCCAGCAGCCACTCGCCCGTCACTAGCGGGTATCCGAACACCGGGGAGCTGTTTTTT	CASSHSPVTSGYPNTGELFF
TRBV29-1	few	-	TRBJ2-7	TGCAGCGTTGAAGATCCGAGCTACGAGCAGTACTTC	CSVEDPSYEQYF